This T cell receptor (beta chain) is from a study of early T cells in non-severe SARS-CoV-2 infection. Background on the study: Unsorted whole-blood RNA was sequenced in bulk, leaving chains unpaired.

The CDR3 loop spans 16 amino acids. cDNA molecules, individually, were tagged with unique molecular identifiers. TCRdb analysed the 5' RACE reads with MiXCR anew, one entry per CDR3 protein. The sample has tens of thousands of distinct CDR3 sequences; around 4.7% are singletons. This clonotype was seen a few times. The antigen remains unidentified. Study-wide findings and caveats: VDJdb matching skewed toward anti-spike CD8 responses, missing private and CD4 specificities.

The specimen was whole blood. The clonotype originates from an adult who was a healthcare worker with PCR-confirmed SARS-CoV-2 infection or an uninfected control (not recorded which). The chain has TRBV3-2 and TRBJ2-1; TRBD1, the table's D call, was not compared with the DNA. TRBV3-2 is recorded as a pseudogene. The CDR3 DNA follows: TGTGCCAGCAGCCGGCACCGGGACAGCTCCTACAATGAGCAGTTCTTC. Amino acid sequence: CASSRHRDSSYNEQFF.